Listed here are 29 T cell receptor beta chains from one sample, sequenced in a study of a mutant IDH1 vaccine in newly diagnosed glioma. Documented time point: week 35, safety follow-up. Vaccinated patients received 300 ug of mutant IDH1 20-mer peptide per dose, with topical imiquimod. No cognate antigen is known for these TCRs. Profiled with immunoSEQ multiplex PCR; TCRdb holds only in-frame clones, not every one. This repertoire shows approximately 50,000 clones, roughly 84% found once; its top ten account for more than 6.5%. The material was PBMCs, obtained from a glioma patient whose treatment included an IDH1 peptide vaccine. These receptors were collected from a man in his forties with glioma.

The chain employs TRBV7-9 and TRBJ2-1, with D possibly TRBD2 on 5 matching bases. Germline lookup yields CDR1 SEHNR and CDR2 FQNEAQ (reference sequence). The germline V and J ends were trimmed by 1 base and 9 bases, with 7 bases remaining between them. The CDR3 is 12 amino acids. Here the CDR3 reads CASSLVGLEQFF. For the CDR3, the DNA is TGTGCCAGCAGCTTAGTAGGACTTGAGCAGTTCTTC.

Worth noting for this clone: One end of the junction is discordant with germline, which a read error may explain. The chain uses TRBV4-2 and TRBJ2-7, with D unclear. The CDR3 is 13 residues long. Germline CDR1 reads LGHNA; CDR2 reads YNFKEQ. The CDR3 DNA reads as TGTGCCAGCAGCCAAGATCAATCCTTCGAGCAGTACTTC. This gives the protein CASSQDQSFEQYF.

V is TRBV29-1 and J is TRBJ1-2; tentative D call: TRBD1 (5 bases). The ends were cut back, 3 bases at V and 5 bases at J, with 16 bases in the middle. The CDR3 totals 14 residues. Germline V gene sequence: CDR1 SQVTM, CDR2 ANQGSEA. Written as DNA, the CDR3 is TGCAGCGTTGACGCCGGCAGGGAACTATATGGCTACACCTTC. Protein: CSVDAGRELYGYTF. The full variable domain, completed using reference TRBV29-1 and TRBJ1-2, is SAVISQKPSRDICQRGTSLTIQCQVDSQVTMMFWYRQQPGQSLTLIATANQGSEATYESGFVIDKFPISRPNLTFSTLTVSNMSPEDSSIYLCSVDAGRELYGYTFGSGTRLTVV.

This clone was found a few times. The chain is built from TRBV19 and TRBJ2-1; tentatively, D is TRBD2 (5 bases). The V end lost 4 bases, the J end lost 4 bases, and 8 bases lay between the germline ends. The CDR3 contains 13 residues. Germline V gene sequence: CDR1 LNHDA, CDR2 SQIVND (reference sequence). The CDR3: CASSTGGYNEQFF. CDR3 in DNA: TGTGCCAGTAGTACCGGCGGGTACAATGAGCAGTTCTTC.

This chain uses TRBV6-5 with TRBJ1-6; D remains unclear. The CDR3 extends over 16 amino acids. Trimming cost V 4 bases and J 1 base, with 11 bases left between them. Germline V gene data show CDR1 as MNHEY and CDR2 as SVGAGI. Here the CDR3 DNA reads TGTGCCAGCAGTTTTTGGCCCTCTTCCTATAATTCACCCCTCCACTTT. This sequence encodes CASSFWPSSYNSPLHF.

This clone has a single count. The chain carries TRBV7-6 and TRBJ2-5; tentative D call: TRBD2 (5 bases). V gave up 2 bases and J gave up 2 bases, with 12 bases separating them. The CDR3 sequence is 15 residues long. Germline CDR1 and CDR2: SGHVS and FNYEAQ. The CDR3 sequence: CASSLRLEEQETQYF. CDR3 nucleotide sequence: TGTGCCAGCAGCTTAAGACTGGAGGAACAAGAGACCCAGTACTTC. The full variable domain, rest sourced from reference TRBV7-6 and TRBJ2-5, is GAGVSQSPRYKVTKRGQDVALRCDPISGHVSLYWYRQALGQGPEFLTYFNYEAQQDKSGLPNDRFSAERPEGSISTLTIQRTEQRDSAMYRCASSLRLEEQETQYFGPGTRLLVL.

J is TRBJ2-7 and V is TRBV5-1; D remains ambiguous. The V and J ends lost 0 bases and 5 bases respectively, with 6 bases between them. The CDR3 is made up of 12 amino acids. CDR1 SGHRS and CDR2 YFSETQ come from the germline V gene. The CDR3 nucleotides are TGCGCCAGCAGCTTGGAGGGCCACGAGCAGTACTTC. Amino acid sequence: CASSLEGHEQYF.

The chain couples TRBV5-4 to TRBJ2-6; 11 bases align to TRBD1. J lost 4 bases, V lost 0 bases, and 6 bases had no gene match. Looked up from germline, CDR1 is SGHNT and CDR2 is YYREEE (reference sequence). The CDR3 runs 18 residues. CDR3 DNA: TGTGCCAGCAGCTTGGGCGGACAGGGGGCGCTAGGGGCCAACGTCCTGACTTTC. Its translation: CASSLGGQGALGANVLTF. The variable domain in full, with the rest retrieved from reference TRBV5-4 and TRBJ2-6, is ETGVTQSPTHLIKTRGQQVTLRCSSQSGHNTVSWYQQALGQGPQFIFQYYREEENGRGNFPPRFSGLQFPNYSSELNVNALELDDSALYLCASSLGGQGALGANVLTFGAGSRLTVL.

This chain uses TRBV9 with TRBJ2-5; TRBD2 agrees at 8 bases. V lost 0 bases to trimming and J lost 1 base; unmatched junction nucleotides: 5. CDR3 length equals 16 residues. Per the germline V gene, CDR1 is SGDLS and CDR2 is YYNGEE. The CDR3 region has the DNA TGTGCCAGCAGCGTAGACGGGGGGGGCAGCCAAGAGACCCAGTACTTC. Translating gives CASSVDGGGSQETQYF.

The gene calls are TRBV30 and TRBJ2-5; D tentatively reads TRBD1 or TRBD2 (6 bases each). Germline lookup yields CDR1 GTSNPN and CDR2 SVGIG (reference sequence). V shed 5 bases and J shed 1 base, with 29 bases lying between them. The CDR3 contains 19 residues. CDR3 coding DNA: TGTGCCTGGGCCCGCGGCCGACTAGGAGGGGGTGGGTTCCAAGAGACCCAGTACTTC. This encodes CAWARGRLGGGGFQETQYF.

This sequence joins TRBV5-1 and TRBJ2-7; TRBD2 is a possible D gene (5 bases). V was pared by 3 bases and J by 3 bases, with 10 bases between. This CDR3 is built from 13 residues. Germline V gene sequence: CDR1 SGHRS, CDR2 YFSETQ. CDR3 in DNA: TGCGCCAGCAGCTCCGACTACCTCTACGAGCAGTACTTC. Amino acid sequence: CASSSDYLYEQYF.

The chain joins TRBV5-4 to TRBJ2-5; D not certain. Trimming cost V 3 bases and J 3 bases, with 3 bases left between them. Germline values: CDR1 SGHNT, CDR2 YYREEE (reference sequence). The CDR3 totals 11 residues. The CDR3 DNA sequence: TGTGCCAGCAGCTATAAAGAGACCCAGTACTTC. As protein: CASSYKETQYF.

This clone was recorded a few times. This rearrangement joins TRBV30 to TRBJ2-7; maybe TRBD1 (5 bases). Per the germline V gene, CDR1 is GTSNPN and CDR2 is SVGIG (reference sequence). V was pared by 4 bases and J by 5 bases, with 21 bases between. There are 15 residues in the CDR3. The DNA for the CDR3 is TGTGCCTGGACTGTGGGGCAGACGTCACGGGACGAGCAGTACTTC. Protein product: CAWTVGQTSRDEQYF.

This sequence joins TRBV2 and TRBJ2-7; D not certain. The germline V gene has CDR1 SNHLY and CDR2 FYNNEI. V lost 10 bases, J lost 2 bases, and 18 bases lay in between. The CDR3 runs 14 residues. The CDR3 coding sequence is TGTGCCACCAAACCGGCCCCGATCCCCTACGAGCAGTACTTC. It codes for CATKPAPIPYEQYF.

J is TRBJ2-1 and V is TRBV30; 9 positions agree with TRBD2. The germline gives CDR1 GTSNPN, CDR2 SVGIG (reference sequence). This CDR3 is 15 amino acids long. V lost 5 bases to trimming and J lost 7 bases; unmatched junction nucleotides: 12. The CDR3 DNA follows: TGTGCCTGGGTGCGGGGGGGGGCTTTTGTTAATGAGCAGTTCTTC. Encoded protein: CAWVRGGAFVNEQFF.

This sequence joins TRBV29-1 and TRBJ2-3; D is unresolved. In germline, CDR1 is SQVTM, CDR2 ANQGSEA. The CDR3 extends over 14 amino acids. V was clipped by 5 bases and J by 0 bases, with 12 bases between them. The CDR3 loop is CSVLVPRSTDTQYF. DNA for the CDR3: TGCAGCGTTCTGGTTCCTCGTAGCACAGATACGCAGTATTTT.

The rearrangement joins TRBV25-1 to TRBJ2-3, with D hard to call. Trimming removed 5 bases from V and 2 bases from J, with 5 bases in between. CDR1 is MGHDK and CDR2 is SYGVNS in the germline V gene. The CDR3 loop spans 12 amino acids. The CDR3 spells CASSFTTDTQYF. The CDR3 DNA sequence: TGTGCCAGCAGTTTTACCACAGATACGCAGTATTTT.

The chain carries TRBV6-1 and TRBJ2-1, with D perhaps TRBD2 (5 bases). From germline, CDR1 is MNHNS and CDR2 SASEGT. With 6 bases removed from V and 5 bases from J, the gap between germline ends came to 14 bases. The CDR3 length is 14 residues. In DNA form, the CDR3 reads TGTGCCAGCAGGTTAACCGGGATCCACAATGAGCAGTTCTTC. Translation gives CASRLTGIHNEQFF.

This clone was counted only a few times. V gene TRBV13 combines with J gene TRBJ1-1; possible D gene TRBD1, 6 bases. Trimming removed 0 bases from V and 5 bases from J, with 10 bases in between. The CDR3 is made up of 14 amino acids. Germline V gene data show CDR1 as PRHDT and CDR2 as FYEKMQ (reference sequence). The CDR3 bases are TGTGCCAGCAGCTTAGGCCGAGGGGGGACTGAAGCTTTCTTT. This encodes CASSLGRGGTEAFF. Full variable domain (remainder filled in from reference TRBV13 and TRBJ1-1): AAGVIQSPRHLIKEKRETATLKCYPIPRHDTVYWYQQGPGQDPQFLISFYEKMQSDKGSIPDRFSAQQFSDYHSELNMSSLELGDSALYFCASSLGRGGTEAFFGQGTRLTVV.

The CDR3 sequence: CASSPPNPQATLANYGYTF. The DNA for the CDR3 is TGTGCCAGCTCACCACCTAACCCCCAGGCTACCCTGGCTAACTATGGCTACACCTTC. The V and J genes are TRBV18 and TRBJ1-2, with D unclear. The V end was cut by 0 bases, the J end by 0 bases, with 20 bases between. This CDR3 is built from 19 residues. CDR1 is KGHSH, CDR2 LQKENI, per germline.

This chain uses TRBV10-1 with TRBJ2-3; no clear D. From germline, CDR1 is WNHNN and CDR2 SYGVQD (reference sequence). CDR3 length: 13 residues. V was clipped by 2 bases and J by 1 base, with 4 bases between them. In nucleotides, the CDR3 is TGCGCCAGCAGTGAGGCCGGCACAGATACGCAGTATTTT. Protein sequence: CASSEAGTDTQYF.

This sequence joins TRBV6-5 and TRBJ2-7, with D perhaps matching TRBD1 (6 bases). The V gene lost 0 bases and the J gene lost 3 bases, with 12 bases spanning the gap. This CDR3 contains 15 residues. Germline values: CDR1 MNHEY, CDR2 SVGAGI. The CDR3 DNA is TGTGCCAGCAGTTACTCGCGAGACAGGCGCTACGAGCAGTACTTC. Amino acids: CASSYSRDRRYEQYF.

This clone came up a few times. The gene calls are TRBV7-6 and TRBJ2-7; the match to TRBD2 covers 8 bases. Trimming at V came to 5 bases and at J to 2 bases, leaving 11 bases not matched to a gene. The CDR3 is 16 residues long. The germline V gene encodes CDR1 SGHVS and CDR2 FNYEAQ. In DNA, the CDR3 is TGTGCCAGCAGCCCGTCGGGGGGGGGCCTTACCTACGAGCAGTACTTC. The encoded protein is CASSPSGGGLTYEQYF.

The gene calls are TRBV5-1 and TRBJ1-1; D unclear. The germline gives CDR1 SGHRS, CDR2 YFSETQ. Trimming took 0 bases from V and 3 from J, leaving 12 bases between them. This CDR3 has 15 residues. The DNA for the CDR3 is TGCGCCAGCAGCTTGGAAGAACAGTTTTACACTGAAGCTTTCTTT. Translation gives CASSLEEQFYTEAFF.

CDR3 coding DNA: TGTGCCAGCAGCTTGGATGGGGGCTTTAATTCACCCCTCCACTTT. This gives the protein CASSLDGGFNSPLHF. The chain carries TRBV5-6 and TRBJ1-6; perhaps TRBD1 as D (6 bases). CDR1 and CDR2 (germline): SGHDT, YYEEEE. The CDR3 length is 15 residues. V shed 0 bases and J shed 6 bases, with 10 bases lying between them.

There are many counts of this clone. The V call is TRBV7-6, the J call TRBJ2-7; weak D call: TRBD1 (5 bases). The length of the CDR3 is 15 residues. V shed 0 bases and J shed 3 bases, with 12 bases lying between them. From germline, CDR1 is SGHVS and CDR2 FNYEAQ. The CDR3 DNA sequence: TGTGCCAGCAGCTTAGCGGACACCTCCTTCTACGAGCAGTACTTC. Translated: CASSLADTSFYEQYF.

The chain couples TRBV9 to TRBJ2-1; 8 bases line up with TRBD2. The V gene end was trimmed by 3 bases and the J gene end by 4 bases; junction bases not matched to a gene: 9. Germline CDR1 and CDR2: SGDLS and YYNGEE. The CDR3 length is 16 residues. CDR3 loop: CASSGETGGRYNEQFF. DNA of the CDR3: TGTGCCAGCAGCGGAGAAACGGGGGGGCGGTACAATGAGCAGTTCTTC.

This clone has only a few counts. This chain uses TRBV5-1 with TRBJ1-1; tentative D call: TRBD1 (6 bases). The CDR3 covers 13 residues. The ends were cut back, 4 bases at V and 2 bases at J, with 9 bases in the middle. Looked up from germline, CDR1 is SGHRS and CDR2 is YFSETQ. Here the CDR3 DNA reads TGCGCCAGCAGCCCGGACAGCAACACTGAAGCTTTCTTT. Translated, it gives CASSPDSNTEAFF.

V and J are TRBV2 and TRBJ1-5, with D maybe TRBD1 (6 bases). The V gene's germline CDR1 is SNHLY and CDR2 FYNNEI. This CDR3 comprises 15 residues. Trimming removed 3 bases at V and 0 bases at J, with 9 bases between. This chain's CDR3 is CASSETGHSNQPQHF. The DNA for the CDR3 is TGTGCCAGCAGTGAGACAGGACATAGCAATCAGCCCCAGCATTTT.